The entry below gives a single T cell receptor (beta chain) sequence along with its context. The DNA ends 3 residues before the CDR3 does, and the rest of the CDR3 is filled in from the germline J gene. This sample is part of a study of T cells in women clearing cervical HPV infection. Study summary: Controls' single incident HPV16 infection cleared within 12 months without precancer. Case blood was drawn a median about 160 days after lesion detection.

Genomic DNA, averaging about 1,100 ng per sample, yielded TCR beta CDR3 via immunoSEQ. Data came from immunoSEQ multiplex PCR; TCRdb stores just in-frame clones and leaves some out. In total, the table holds more than 20,000 clones. Between the trimmed V and J ends, which lost 5 bases and 6 bases, there was a span of 20 bases. Germline CDR1 is SQVTM and CDR2 is ANQGSEA. The CDR3 consists of 14 residues. This clonotype was obtained from a woman between 18 and 70 years old with a cervical HPV16 infection that either progressed to CIN3+ or cleared (not recorded which). The specimen sequenced was blood buffy coat. J is TRBJ2-7 and V is TRBV29-1; TRBD1 might be the D (6 bases). CDR3 in amino acids: CSVQTRQDAGEQYF. Partial CDR3 DNA: TGCAGCGTTCAGACCAGACAGGATGCGGGCGAG.